The sequence of this TCR beta chain was determined in a study of T cell repertoires in cytomegalovirus infection. Study-level information: TCR beta signatures that were public indicated CMV infection and matching HLA type. The study's findings and limits: The ex vivo response was dominated by HLA-C-restricted CMV-specific TCR beta clonotypes. Summed frequency of public TCR beta families distinguished CMV carriers with the relevant HLA.

MiXCR, applied by TCRdb to the reads, yields one record per CDR3 protein. The table records about 240,000 distinct CDR3 sequences, 9% to 15% of them present only once. The CDR3 spans 15 residues. Germline V gene sequence: CDR1 SGHTA, CDR2 FQGNSA. With 4 bases removed from V and 6 bases from J, the gap between germline ends came to 18 bases. This clonotype was counted ten times or more. As yet, its antigen is unknown. Sample: PBMCs. The chain is built from TRBV7-2 and TRBJ1-2, with TRBD1 as a possible D gene (6 bases). This clonotype originated in a human donor in good health (CMV status not recorded). Some clones in this sample may be carry-over from other donors' samples. CDR3 loop: CASSWRGGGGDGYTF. The CDR3 nucleotides are TGTGCCAGCAGCTGGCGAGGCGGGGGCGGGGATGGCTACACCTTC.